This T cell receptor beta chain was captured in a study of regulatory T cells in long-lasting Graves disease (dated by TCRdb to the early 2020s). General notes on the study: In the newly diagnosed Graves' disease group, patients had been taking antithyroid drugs for less than 3 months. Persistent Graves' disease patients were compared with newly diagnosed Graves' disease patients by peripheral blood TCR sequencing and RNA sequencing. The study was conducted in China and was registered as a clinical trial. A total of around 35 samples underwent TCR sequencing, from about 13 patients with persistent Graves' disease and about 20 patients with newly diagnosed Graves' disease.

In the case of this clonotype: Its antigen specificity is not known. There are no base qualities to consult, and no much larger clone falls within one base.

The time point label, read with the paper, signifies: newly diagnosed GD, antithyroid drugs for less than 3 months. For both TCR sequencing and RNA sequencing, RNA was extracted from PBMCs in TRIzol. The diagnosis of Graves' disease was made according to American Thyroid Association guidelines. Patients for the study were recruited at an endocrinology department in Xi'an, China. Each patient gave 8.5 to 9.5 milliliters of peripheral blood, collected in an EDTA anticoagulant tube. Ficoll Paque Plus density gradient separation was used to isolate PBMCs, and no further T cell sorting was done. An Agilent 2100 Bioanalyzer and agarose gel were used to check RNA quality, while a NanoDrop 2000 measured RNA concentration. Looking up the germline V gene yields CDR1 SGHTA and CDR2 FQGTGA. V is clipped by 3 bases and J by 5 bases, and the sequence between their germline boundaries is 13 bases long. Reading from cysteine to phenylalanine, the CDR3 counts 14 amino acids. The read is trimmed to its CDR3 DNA, 42 bases read in frame from base 1.

Overall study results and their limits: Peripheral blood alone was examined, since thyroid tissue, which constituted the primary lesion, could not be accessed. Sequencing and analysis were limited to the TCR beta chain. TRBV28, TRBJ1-2 and TRBJ2-5 were preferentially used in persistent disease, while TRBV20-1 and TRBJ2-1 were favored in newly diagnosed disease. Compared with newly diagnosed patients, patients with persistent Graves' disease had lower TCR Shannon entropy and fewer highly expanded clones, which suggests clonal expansion. More public clonotypes were shared among persistent patients (roughly 3,000) than among newly diagnosed patients (966). The small sample size was acknowledged by the authors as a limitation that may reduce accuracy.

Library construction relied on multiplex PCR. Sequenced on an Illumina HiSeq 4000. CDR3 regions were amplified by Arm-PCR with iRepertoire HTBI primers to construct TCR beta libraries. PCR products were gel purified before sequencing. Per the original workflow: Gene usage analysis of CDR3 amino acid clonotypes relied on the approximately 68 TRBV and about 15 TRBJ segments identified across samples. COPE and FqMerger were used to merge the filtered high-quality paired reads into contigs. Contigs were aligned with BLAST to IMGT TRBV, TRBD and TRBJ reference genes, and CDR3 was defined per IMGT. Highly expanded clones were defined as clonotypes with a frequency above 0.1%. Shannon entropy served as the measure of repertoire diversity, while the Gini coefficient captured V-J evenness. A clonotype was considered public if more than one individual shared it. TCRdb reprocessed the public reads (quality trimming at Q25 with fastp, clone calling with MiXCR) and kept in-frame beta chains. Under each unique CDR3 protein, matching rows form one entry showing the most common genes and DNA. The V and J calls, along with clone size, are taken from TCRdb and not from the paper's own processing. This sample has some 460,000 distinct CDR3 sequences in its table, and about 17% of those were observed once. Less than 15% of the sample is taken by the ten largest.

The sample was also linked to a second study, of T cells in Graves' hyperthyroidism and ophthalmopathy. That second publication adds: Graves' hyperthyroidism was defined as stable when no progression to ophthalmopathy occurred over 18 months of follow-up. The hyperthyroidism patients were between 18 and 65 years old and newly diagnosed, with a disease duration of less than 2 months. Any patient with an uncontrolled infection, another autoimmune disease, pregnancy or lactation was excluded. Diagnoses were established on the basis of clinical symptoms, serum thyroxine and TRAb, thyroid ultrasound, and orbital computed tomography. A first-round RT-PCR of the TCR CDR3 used the HTBI primer set with the Qiagen OneStep RT-PCR kit. Most expanded thyroid clonotypes (frequency above 0.001) were also detected in blood, suggesting blood repertoires may reflect thyroid immune responses. A 13 V-J signature model separated ophthalmopathy from stable hyperthyroidism, with 87.88% sensitivity and about 81% specificity in cross-validation and 80%/75% in testing. In validation, progression to ophthalmopathy was predicted by the model with roughly 71% sensitivity and nearly 75% specificity, a median of 6.5 months before onset. TCR V-J signatures able to tell the groups apart were searched for in a discovery cohort of approximately 95 patients, of whom more than 40 had Graves' ophthalmopathy and around 58 had stable Graves' hyperthyroidism. Prospective prediction of ophthalmopathy was tested in an independent validation cohort of some 20 hyperthyroidism patients and approximately 17 patients who later progressed to ophthalmopathy. For training and testing, the 95 to 100 patients in the discovery cohort were randomly divided in a 7:3 ratio. In addition, the study compared T-cell repertoires in thyroid tissue and in blood from over 5 Graves' hyperthyroidism patients. After blood sampling, hyperthyroidism patients were treated with methimazole at a starting dose of 30 mg daily, and ophthalmopathy patients were treated with high-dose intravenous methylprednisolone. The libraries were constructed in a second round of multiplex PCR and then size-selected and purified. Sequencing of the libraries was done on an Illumina HiSeq2000 using paired-end 100 bp reads. SOAPnuke was used to process the raw data, removing reads that contained adapters or uncalled bases, had a mean Phred below 15, or lacked an exact match to the constant primer or identifier. COPE v1.2.5 was used to merge the high-quality paired reads, and each unique nucleotide sequence was defined as a clonotype. MiTCR v1.1 was used to align clonotypes to the IMGT TRBV, TRBD and TRBJ reference segments. Only V-J combinations with frequency above 0.0001, covering about 99% of repertoires, were analysed. A TCS score was defined as the ratio of F50 (clonal expansion) to E x V (chaos), with BLOSUM62-based TCRdist applied between CDR3 peptides within each V-J. Welch's t-statistics and random forest reduced several hundred V-J features to 13, which were used in a naive Bayes classifier (R e1071). Sample size was not statistically predetermined, and blinding of investigators to group allocation was not performed. The paper reports TCR Vbeta CDR3 sequencing of more than 120 peripheral blood samples: approximately 43 ophthalmopathy, roughly 80 hyperthyroidism and 17 progressor patients.

This material consisted of peripheral blood mononuclear cells (PBMCs), taken at new diagnosis, from a patient treated with antithyroid drugs. The sequence joins TRBV7-3 to TRBJ1-1; TRBD1 is perhaps the D gene, given 5 matching bases. The sequence derives from a man aged 40-55 years with Graves disease. Donor details come from another sample of the same person, matched by shared clones. The CDR3 protein: CASSLARDGTEAFF. At the DNA level, the sequence is TGTGCCAGCAGCTTGGCCAGGGATGGTACTGAAGCTTTCTTT.